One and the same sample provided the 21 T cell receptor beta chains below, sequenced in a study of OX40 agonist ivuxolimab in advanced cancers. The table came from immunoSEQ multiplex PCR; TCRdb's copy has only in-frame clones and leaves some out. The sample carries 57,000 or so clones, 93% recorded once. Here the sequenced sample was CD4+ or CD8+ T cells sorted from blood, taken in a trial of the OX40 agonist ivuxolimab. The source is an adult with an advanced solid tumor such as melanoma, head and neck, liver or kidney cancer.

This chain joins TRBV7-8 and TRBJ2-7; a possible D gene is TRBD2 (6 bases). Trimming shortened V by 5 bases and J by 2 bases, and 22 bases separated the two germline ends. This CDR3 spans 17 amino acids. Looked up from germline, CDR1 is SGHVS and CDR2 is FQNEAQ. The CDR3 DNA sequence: TGTGCCAGCAGCGATGAACGGGAGTTGACTTTGGCCTACGAGCAGTACTTC. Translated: CASSDERELTLAYEQYF.

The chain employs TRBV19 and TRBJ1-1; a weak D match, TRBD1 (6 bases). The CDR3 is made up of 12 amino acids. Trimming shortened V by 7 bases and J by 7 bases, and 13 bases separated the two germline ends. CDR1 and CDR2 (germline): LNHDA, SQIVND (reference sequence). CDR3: CASIWGDNEAFF. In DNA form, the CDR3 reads TGTGCCAGTATTTGGGGGGACAATGAAGCTTTCTTT.

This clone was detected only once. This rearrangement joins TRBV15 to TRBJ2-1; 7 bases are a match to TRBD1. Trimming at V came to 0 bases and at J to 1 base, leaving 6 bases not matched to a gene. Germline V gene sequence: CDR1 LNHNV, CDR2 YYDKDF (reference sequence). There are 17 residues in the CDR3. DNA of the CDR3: TGTGCCACCAGCAGAGATTTGGGGACAGATTCCTACAATGAGCAGTTCTTC. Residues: CATSRDLGTDSYNEQFF.

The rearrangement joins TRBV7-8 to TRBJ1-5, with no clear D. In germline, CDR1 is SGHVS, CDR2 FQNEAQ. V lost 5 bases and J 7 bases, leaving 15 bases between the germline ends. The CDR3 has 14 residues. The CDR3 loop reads CASSPVRAWQPQHF. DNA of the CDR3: TGTGCCAGCAGCCCCGTGAGGGCCTGGCAGCCCCAGCATTTT.

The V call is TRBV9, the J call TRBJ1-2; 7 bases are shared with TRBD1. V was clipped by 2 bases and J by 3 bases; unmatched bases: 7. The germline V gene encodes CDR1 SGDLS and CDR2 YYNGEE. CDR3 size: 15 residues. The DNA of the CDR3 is TGTGCCAGCAGCGTCTCAGGGGGTTCCCACTATGGCTACACCTTC. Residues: CASSVSGGSHYGYTF.

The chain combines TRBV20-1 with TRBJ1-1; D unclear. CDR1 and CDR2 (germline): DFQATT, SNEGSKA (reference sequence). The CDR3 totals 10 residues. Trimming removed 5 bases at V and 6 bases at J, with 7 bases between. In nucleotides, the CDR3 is TGCAGTGCTCGGGAGGCTGAAGCTTTCTTT. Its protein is CSAREAEAFF.

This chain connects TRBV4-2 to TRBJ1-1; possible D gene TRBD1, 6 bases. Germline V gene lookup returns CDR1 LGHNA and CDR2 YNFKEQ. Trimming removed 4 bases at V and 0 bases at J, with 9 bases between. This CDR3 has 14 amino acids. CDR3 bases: TGTGCCAGCAGCCGAGGGGGGATGAACACTGAAGCTTTCTTT. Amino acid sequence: CASSRGGMNTEAFF.

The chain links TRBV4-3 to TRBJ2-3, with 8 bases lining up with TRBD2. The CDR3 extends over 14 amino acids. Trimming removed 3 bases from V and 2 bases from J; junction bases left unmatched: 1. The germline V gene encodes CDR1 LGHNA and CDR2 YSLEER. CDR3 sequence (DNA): TGCGCCAGCAGCCAGCGGGAGGCCACAGATACGCAGTATTTT. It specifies CASSQREATDTQYF.

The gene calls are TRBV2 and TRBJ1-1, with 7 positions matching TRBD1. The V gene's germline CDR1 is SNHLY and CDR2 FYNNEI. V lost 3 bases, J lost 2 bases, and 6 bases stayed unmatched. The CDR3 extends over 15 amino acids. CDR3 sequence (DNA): TGTGCCAGCAGTGATGCGAGGACAGGTAACACTGAAGCTTTCTTT. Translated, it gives CASSDARTGNTEAFF.

CDR3: CASSLWPGRGTDTQYF. CDR3 nucleotides: TGTGCCAGCAGCTTGTGGCCCGGGAGGGGGACAGATACGCAGTATTTT. This chain uses TRBV5-6 with TRBJ2-3, with 8 bases lining up with TRBD2. CDR3 length: 16 residues. CDR1 SGHDT and CDR2 YYEEEE come from the germline V gene. V dropped 1 base and J dropped 3; count of bases not matched to a gene: 7. Drawing the rest from reference TRBV5-6 and TRBJ2-3, the complete variable domain is DAGVTQSPTHLIKTRGQQVTLRCSPKSGHDTVSWYQQALGQGPQFIFQYYEEEERQRGNFPDRFSGHQFPNYSSELNVNALLLGDSALYLCASSLWPGRGTDTQYFGPGTRLTVL.

CDR3 in DNA: TGTGCCAGCAGCCTTATACAGGGGGTACAAGAGACCCAGTACTTC. Translation: CASSLIQGVQETQYF. The genes are TRBV28 and TRBJ2-5; the match to TRBD1 covers 8 bases. V dropped 6 bases and J dropped 2; count of bases not matched to a gene: 8. CDR3 length: 15 amino acids. Germline CDR1 and CDR2: MDHEN and SYDVKM.

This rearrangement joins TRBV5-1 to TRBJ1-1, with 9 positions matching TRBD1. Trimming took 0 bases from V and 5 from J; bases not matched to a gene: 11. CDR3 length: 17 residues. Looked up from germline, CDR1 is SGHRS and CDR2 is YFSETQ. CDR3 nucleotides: TGCGCCAGCAGCTTGGCCGTGGACGACAGGGGGATTACTGAAGCTTTCTTT. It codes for CASSLAVDDRGITEAFF.

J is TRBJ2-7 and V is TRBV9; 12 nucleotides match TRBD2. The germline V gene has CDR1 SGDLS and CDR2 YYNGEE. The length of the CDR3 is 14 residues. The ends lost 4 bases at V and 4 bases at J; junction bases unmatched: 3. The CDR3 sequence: CASSLGLAGYEQYF. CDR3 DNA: TGTGCCAGCAGCCTGGGACTAGCGGGTTACGAGCAGTACTTC.

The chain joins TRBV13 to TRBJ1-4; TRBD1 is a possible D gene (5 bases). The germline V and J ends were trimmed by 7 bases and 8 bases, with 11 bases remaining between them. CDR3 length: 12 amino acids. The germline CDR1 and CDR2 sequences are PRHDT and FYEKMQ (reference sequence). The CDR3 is CASNGRDEKLFF. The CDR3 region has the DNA TGTGCCAGCAACGGACGGGACGAAAAACTGTTTTTT.

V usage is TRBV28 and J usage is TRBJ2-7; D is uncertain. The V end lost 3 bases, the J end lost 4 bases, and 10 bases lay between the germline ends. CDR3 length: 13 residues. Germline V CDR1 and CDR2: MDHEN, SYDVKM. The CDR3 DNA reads TGTGCCAGCAGTTTGAAACAAACATACGAGCAGTACTTC. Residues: CASSLKQTYEQYF.

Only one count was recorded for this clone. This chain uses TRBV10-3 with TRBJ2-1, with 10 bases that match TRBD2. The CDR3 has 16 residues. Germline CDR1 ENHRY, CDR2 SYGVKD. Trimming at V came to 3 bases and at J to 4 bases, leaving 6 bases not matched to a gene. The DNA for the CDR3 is TGTGCCATCAGTGATCTCGGACTAGCGGTTTACAATGAGCAGTTCTTC. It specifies CAISDLGLAVYNEQFF.

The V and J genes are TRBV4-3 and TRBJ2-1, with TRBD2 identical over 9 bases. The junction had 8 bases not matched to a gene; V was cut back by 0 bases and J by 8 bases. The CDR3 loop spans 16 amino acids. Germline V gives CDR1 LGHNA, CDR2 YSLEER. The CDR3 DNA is TGCGCCAGCAGCCAAGATTGGGCGGGAGGGCCTCATGAGCAGTTCTTC. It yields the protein CASSQDWAGGPHEQFF.

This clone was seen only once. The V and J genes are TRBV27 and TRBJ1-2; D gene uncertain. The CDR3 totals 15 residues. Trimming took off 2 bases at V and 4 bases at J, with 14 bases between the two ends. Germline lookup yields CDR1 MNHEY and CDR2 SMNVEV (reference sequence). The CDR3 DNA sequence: TGTGCCAGCAGTTTAGGCCCCGGCCGGACCTATGGCTACACCTTC. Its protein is CASSLGPGRTYGYTF.

CDR3 residues: CASSILWQDLNTGELFF. CDR3 in DNA: TGTGCCAGTAGTATCCTGTGGCAGGACCTTAACACCGGGGAGCTGTTTTTT. This sequence joins TRBV19 and TRBJ2-2; D gene uncertain. V gave up 3 bases and J gave up 2 bases, with 16 bases separating them. The CDR3 runs 17 residues. CDR1 and CDR2 from the germline V gene are LNHDA and SQIVND (reference sequence). The variable domain in full, with the rest retrieved from reference TRBV19 and TRBJ2-2, is DGGITQSPKYLFRKEGQNVTLSCEQNLNHDAMYWYRQDPGQGLRLIYYSQIVNDFQKGDIAEGYSVSREKKESFPLTVTSAQKNPTAFYLCASSILWQDLNTGELFFGEGSRLTVL.

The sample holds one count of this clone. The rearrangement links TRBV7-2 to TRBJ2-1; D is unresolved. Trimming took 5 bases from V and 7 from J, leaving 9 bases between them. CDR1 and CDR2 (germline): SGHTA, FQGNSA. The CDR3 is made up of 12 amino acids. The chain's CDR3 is CASSPMGNEQFF. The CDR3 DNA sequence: TGTGCCAGCAGCCCCATGGGGAATGAGCAGTTCTTC.

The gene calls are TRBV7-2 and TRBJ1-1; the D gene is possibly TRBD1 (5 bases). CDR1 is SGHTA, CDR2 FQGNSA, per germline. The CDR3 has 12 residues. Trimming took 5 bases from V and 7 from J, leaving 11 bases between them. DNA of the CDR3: TGTGCCAGCAGCGCAAGGGGAATTGAAGCTTTCTTT. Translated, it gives CASSARGIEAFF.